This T cell receptor (beta chain) stems from a study of shared clonotypes between healthy human individuals. Study-level findings and limits: Of the naive CD4 clonotypes, around 4.7% were shared across a handful of donors. A small donor pool kept down the genetic and exposure-history diversity that was represented.

This CDR3 is built from 16 residues. Trimming removed 0 bases from V and 1 base from J, with 10 bases in between. Details on this clone: Its antigen is currently unknown.

Assay used: immunoSEQ multiplex PCR; TCRdb lists only in-frame clones, some missing. Of some 2,100,000 clones in the sample, about 93% were seen once. The naive CD8 fraction comprised CD45RO-negative cells positively selected for CCR7 and excluded terminally differentiated effector memory CD45RA+ cells. The source of this sequence is a man between 18 and 29 years old in good health. Some clones in this sample may be carry-over from other donors' samples. The V call is TRBV23-1, the J call TRBJ1-5; D gene unclear. TRBV23-1 is an ORF for which the function is uncertain. The specimen sequenced was naive CD8+ T cells from PBMCs. Written as DNA, the CDR3 is TGCGCCAGCAGTCAATCAGGGCTCCTAAGCAATCAGCCCCAGCATTTT. This encodes CASSQSGLLSNQPQHF.